This note documents a single T cell receptor beta chain sequence. Its antigen is not known. The data derive from a study of T cell repertoires in cytomegalovirus infection. MiXCR, applied by TCRdb to the reads, yields one record per CDR3 protein. The sample has about half a million distinct CDR3 sequences; under 45% are singletons. Trimming cost V 2 bases and J 3 bases, with 11 bases left between them. The CDR3 has 15 amino acids. This receptor was identified in a human donor in good health (CMV status not recorded). Some clones in this sample may be carry-over from other donors' samples. The V and J genes are TRBV12-3 or TRBV12-4 and TRBJ1-5, with D possibly TRBD1 on 6 matching bases. The specimen comprised cultured PBMCs, sampled from culture after CMV antigen stimulation. The CDR3, as DNA: TGTGCCAGCAGTTTAAACAGGGTTGCCAATCAGCCCCAGCATTTT. Residues: CASSLNRVANQPQHF.